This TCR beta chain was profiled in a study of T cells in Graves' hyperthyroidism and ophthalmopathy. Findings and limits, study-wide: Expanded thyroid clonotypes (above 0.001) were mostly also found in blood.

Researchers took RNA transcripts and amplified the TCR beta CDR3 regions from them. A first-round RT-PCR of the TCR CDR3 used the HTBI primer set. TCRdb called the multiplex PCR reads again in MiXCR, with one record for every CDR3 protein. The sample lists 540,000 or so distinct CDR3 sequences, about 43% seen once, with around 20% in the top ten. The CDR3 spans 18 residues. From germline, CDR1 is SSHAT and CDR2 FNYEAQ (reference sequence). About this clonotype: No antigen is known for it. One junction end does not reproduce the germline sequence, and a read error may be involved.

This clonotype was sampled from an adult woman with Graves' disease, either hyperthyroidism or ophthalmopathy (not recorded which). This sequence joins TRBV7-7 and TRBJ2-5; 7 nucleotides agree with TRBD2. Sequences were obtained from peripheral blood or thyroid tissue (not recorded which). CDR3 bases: TGTGCTAGCAGCTTTGGGCGGGTTGACACCGGGAGGCCGAAGACCCAGTACTTC. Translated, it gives CASSFGRVDTGRPKTQYF.